This TCR beta chain originates from a study of identical twins. MiXCR, applied by TCRdb to the 5' RACE reads, yields one record per CDR3 protein. The sample records around 670,000 distinct CDR3 sequences, around 6% being singletons. The CDR3 sequence is 14 residues long. V lost 6 bases and J 2 bases, leaving 8 bases between the germline ends. At least ten counts were recorded for this clonotype. The genes are TRBV12-3 or TRBV12-4 and TRBJ2-6; the D gene is possibly TRBD1 (6 bases). Source material: naive T cells sorted from blood. This sequence was found in a man younger than 30 in good health. This chain's CDR3 is CASRKGAGANVLTF. The CDR3 nucleotides are TGTGCCAGCAGGAAGGGGGCTGGGGCCAACGTCCTGACTTTC.